Listed below are T cell receptor beta chains from one sample, sequenced in a study of tumor-infiltrating lymphocytes in oesophageal squamous cell carcinoma. TCRdb ran MiXCR on the PCR reads and lists one entry per CDR3 protein. The table includes 13,000 or so distinct CDR3 sequences, 51% detected once. The source material was blood. These receptors were obtained from a female donor with esophageal squamous cell carcinoma. CDR3s include the opening cysteine and the closing phenylalanine or tryptophan. A D gene is named only where the DNA matches it firmly. Expanded clones get a size class; other rows say once, few or many, or leave the size out.

TRBV6-1	TRBJ2-1	-	-	TGTGCCAGCAGCTTACTTTCCGGGACGCACTACGAGCAGTTCTTC	CASSLLSGTHYEQFF
TRBV7-4	TRBJ2-1	-	-	TGTGCCAGCAGGAGTGCTCGGCTAGGATACAATGAGCAGTTCTTC	CASRSARLGYNEQFF
TRBV6-1	TRBJ2-5	once	TRBD2	TGTGCCAGCAGTGAAAACCCTACTAGCGCACTCTTC	CASSENPTSALF
TRBV2	TRBJ2-5	many	TRBD2	TGTGCCAGCAGTGGGGGACTAGCGGAGACCCAGTACTTC	CASSGGLAETQYF
TRBV12-5	TRBJ2-6	-	-	-	CASGLPGETRAVLRF
TRBV6-6	TRBJ2-5	-	-	TGTGCCAGCAGTTGGGGCCGCCAAGAGACCCAGTACTTC	CASSWGRQETQYF
TRBV12-3/TRBV12-4	TRBJ1-1	-	-	TGTGCCAGCCCCAGGGGCACCCAGGAAGGGAACACTGAAGCTTTCTTT	CASPRGTQEGNTEAFF
TRBV7-8	TRBJ2-1	-	TRBD2	TGTGCCAGCAGCCCCAAGACTAGCGGGAGCTTCCATGAGCAGTTCTTC	CASSPKTSGSFHEQFF
TRBV27	TRBJ2-1	-	-	TGTGCCAGCAGTCCCTTTAGTTTCAATGAGCAGTTCTTC	CASSPFSFNEQFF
TRBV11-2	TRBJ2-7	many	TRBD1	TGTGCCAGCAGCTCCGGACAGGGGCACTACGAGCAGTACTTC	CASSSGQGHYEQYF
TRBV6-5	TRBJ2-7	once	TRBD2	TGTGCCAGCAGTTACGTCGCACTAGCGGGAGCAGATACGCAGTACTTC	CASSYVALAGADTQYF
TRBV7-6	TRBJ2-7	once	-	TGTGCCAGCAGCGACGGACACAATGAGCAGTACTTC	CASSDGHNEQYF
TRBV11-2	TRBJ1-4	few	TRBD1	TGTGCCAGCAGCTCCCTCCCTAGGGGGCATGGTGAAAAACTGTTTTTT	CASSSLPRGHGEKLFF
TRBV7-8	TRBJ1-2	once	-	TGTGCCAGCAGCAGAGCCTCGCTTCCCCGCGGTAACTATGGCTACACCTTC	CASSRASLPRGNYGYTF
TRBV20-1	TRBJ2-2	-	-	TGCAGTGCCCGTGGAGATAGTCGGGAGCTGTTTTTT	CSARGDSRELFF
TRBV24-1	TRBJ2-2	-	-	TGTGCCACCAGTGATTTGTCAGGGTTTTATCCCGGGGAGCTGTTTTTT	CATSDLSGFYPGELFF
TRBV6-6	TRBJ2-3	few	-	TGTGCCAGCAGTTACCATCTTCCGGGAGAGAGCACAGATACGCAGTATTTT	CASSYHLPGESTDTQYF
TRBV12-3/TRBV12-4	TRBJ2-7	-	TRBD2	TGTGCCAGCAGTTTAATACGGTCGGATCTTCTAGCGGGCCTCCCCTACGAGCAGTACTTC	CASSLIRSDLLAGLPYEQYF
TRBV24-1	TRBJ2-7	few	-	TGTGCCACCAGTGATTCAGACAGGTCCTACGAGCAGTACTTC	CATSDSDRSYEQYF
TRBV20-1	TRBJ1-4	-	-	TGCAGTGCGGCCGACCGGGACAACCCTAATGAAAAACTGTTTTTT	CSAADRDNPNEKLFF
TRBV4-1	TRBJ2-3	many	-	TGCGCCAGCAGCCAAGGGATTCGGGGGGATACGCAGTATTTT	CASSQGIRGDTQYF
TRBV12-3/TRBV12-4	TRBJ2-7	-	-	TGTGCCAGCAGCCGAAGCCCAGACCGCTCCTACGAGCAGTACTTC	CASSRSPDRSYEQYF
TRBV7-2	TRBJ2-7	few	TRBD1	TGTGCCAGCAGCTTAGCGCATTCAGGGACAGGACTGTACGAGCAGTACTTC	CASSLAHSGTGLYEQYF
TRBV7-6	TRBJ2-3	-	-	TGTGCCAGCAGCTCACAGGGTCCAGATACGCAGTATTTT	CASSSQGPDTQYF
TRBV12-3/TRBV12-4	TRBJ2-1	-	TRBD2	TGTGCCAGCAGTCCCCTCCTCTCAAGCGGGAGGGCCAGAACCTACAATGAGCAGTTCTTC	CASSPLLSSGRARTYNEQFF
TRBV7-6	TRBJ2-1	-	TRBD2	TGTGCCAGCAGCTTGTTGGGACTAGCACAAGGAAGGGGTGAGCAGTTCTTC	CASSLLGLAQGRGEQFF
TRBV7-3	TRBJ2-7	-	TRBD2	TGTGCCAGCAGCTTAGCGGGAGGACACGAGCAGTACTTC	CASSLAGGHEQYF
TRBV6-1	TRBJ2-3	-	-	TGTGCCAGCAGTGAGGGGGCGGGGAGCACAGATACGCAGTATTTT	CASSEGAGSTDTQYF
TRBV7-2	TRBJ2-3	-	TRBD2	TGTGCCAGCAGCTTAGTTTCTAGCGGGAGGGCCTGGGAGACCCAGTATTTT	CASSLVSSGRAWETQYF
TRBV6-6	TRBJ2-2	-	-	TGTGCCAGCAGTTTGGGCAGAGCGAACACCGGGGAGCTGTTTTTT	CASSLGRANTGELFF
TRBV7-8	TRBJ2-7	-	-	TGTGCCAGCAGCTATGGTCCCCGCTACGAGCAGTACTTC	CASSYGPRYEQYF
TRBV7-6	TRBJ2-1	-	-	TGTGCTAGCAGCCCCCATGGGACCAATGAGCAGTTCTTC	CASSPHGTNEQFF
TRBV7-2	TRBJ2-1	-	-	TGTGCCAGCAGCTTAGAAGCAGAAACCTACAATGAGCAGTTCTTC	CASSLEAETYNEQFF
TRBV7-2	TRBJ2-7	-	-	TGTGCCAGCAGCACAGCCTCGGACAGCGCCTACGAGCAGTACTTC	CASSTASDSAYEQYF
TRBV7-5	TRBJ2-2	-	-	-	CISVPEAPGLENTGELFF
TRBV7-3	TRBJ2-1	-	-	TGTGCCAGCAGCTCAACTCACAATGAGCAGTTCTTC	CASSSTHNEQFF
TRBV3-1	TRBJ2-3	few	TRBD2	TGTGCCAGCAGCCAAGTGACGGGGGGATCAGATACGCAGTATTTT	CASSQVTGGSDTQYF
TRBV12-3/TRBV12-4	TRBJ1-1	medium-sized	-	TGTGCCTCCAGAATATCTCTGAACACTGAAGCTTTCTTT	CASRISLNTEAFF
TRBV19	TRBJ2-4	once	-	TGTGCCAGCCAGCAGGGGTACCTAGCCAAAAACATTCAGTACTTC	CASQQGYLAKNIQYF
TRBV6-1	TRBJ1-2	medium-sized	TRBD1	TGTGCCAGCAGTCACAGGGACAGAGACACCTTC	CASSHRDRDTF